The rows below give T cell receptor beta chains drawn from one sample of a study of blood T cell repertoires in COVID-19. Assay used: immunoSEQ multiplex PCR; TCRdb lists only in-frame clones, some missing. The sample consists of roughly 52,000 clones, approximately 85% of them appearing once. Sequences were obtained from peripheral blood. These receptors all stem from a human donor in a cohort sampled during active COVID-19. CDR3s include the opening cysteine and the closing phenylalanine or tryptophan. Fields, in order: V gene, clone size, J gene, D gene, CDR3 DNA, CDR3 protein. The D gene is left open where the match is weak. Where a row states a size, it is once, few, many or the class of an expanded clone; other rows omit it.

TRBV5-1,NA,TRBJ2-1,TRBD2,TGCGCCAGCATCCCAAACGGCGGGCAGACTAGGGACTACCCCCACAATGAGCAGTTCTTC,CASIPNGGQTRDYPHNEQFF
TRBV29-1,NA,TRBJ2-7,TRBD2,TGCAGCGTGCCGGCTAGCGGGAGGGACTCCTACGAGCAGTACTTC,CSVPASGRDSYEQYF
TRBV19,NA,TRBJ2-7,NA,TGTGCCAGTAGTATCTTTCTGGAGGGCGAGCAGTACTTC,CASSIFLEGEQYF
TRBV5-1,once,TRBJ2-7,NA,TGCGCCAGCAGCTTGATTGGGACCCCGGGAGAAAATGAGTACTTC,CASSLIGTPGENEYF
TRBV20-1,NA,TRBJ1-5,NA,TGCAGTGCTAGTCGGGGGGGGGTCAGCGATCAGCCCCAGCATTTT,CSASRGGVSDQPQHF
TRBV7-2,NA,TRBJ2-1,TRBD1,TGTGCCGGAGGGACAGGTAACAATGAGCAGTTCTTC,CAGGTGNNEQFF
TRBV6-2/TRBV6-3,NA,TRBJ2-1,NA,TGTGCCAGCAGTGGCCGGGACTACAATGAGCAGTTCTTC,CASSGRDYNEQFF
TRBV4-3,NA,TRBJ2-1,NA,TGCGCCAGCAGCCCTAGCGAGAATGAGCAGTTCTTC,CASSPSENEQFF
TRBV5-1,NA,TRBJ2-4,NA,TGCGCCAGCAGCTTGAGGGGGATGCCAGGGTTAGCCAAAAACATTCAGTACTTC,CASSLRGMPGLAKNIQYF
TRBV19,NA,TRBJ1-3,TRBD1,TGTGCCAGTAGTATCTCCCGGGACAGGGGAAACACCATATATTTT,CASSISRDRGNTIYF
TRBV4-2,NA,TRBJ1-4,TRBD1,TGTGCCAGCAGCCAAGGGACAGGGAATGAAAAACTGTTTTTT,CASSQGTGNEKLFF
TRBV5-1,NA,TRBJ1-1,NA,TGCGCCAGCAGTCTAGGACCGGGGGAAAGAGCTTTCTTT,CASSLGPGERAFF
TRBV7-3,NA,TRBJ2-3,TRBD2,TGTGCCAGCAGCTTAACTAGCGGGAGAAGGGATACGCAGTATTTT,CASSLTSGRRDTQYF
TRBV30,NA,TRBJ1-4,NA,TGTGCCTGGAGTCTGCGAGAAAAACTGTTTTTT,CAWSLREKLFF
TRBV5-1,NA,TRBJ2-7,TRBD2,TGCGCCAGCAGCTTCAATCCTAGCGGGAGGGCTCCGGGCGAGCAGTACTTC,CASSFNPSGRAPGEQYF
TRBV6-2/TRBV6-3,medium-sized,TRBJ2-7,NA,TGTGCCAGCAGTTACTCGTCCCGGGACACATCACCCCGGCAGTACTTC,CASSYSSRDTSPRQYF
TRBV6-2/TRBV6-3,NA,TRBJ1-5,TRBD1,TGTGCCAGCAGTCGCCGGACAGGGGGCTTCAATCAGCCCCAGCATTTT,CASSRRTGGFNQPQHF
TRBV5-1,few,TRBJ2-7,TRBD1,TGCGCCAGCAGCTCTGGGACAGCACTACACGAGCAGTACTTC,CASSSGTALHEQYF
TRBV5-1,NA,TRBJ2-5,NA,TGCGCCAGCAGCCCCGAACTAGTGGAGACCCAGTACTTC,CASSPELVETQYF
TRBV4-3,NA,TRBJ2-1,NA,TGCGCCAGCAGCCAAGATTGGAGGACTCCGGATGAGCAGTTCTTC,CASSQDWRTPDEQFF
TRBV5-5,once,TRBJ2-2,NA,TGTGCCAGCAGCTTGCGGGGGGCCCACACCGGGGAGCTGTTTTTT,CASSLRGAHTGELFF
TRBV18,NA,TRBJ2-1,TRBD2,TGTGCCAGCTCACCCACTAGCGGCCTTTCCTACAATGAGCAGTTCTTC,CASSPTSGLSYNEQFF